These 4 T cell receptor beta chains were sequenced from one sample in a study of blood T cell repertoires in COVID-19. Produced via immunoSEQ multiplex PCR; TCRdb's table is partial and in-frame only. The sample yields 250,000 or so clones, about 90% seen once. Material for sequencing was peripheral blood. The receptor source for this set is a man aged 25 to 40 with COVID-19, enrolled during active disease.

The CDR3: CASSLAQGSHGYTF. The CDR3 DNA follows: TGTGCCAGCAGCTTAGCACAGGGGAGCCATGGCTACACCTTC. The rearrangement uses TRBV7-9 and TRBJ1-2, with 7 bases matching TRBD1. Losses at the gene ends were 0 bases for V and 6 bases for J; bases not matched to a gene: 4. The germline V gene has CDR1 SEHNR and CDR2 FQNEAQ (reference sequence). CDR3 length: 14 amino acids.

This chain uses TRBV6-5 with TRBJ1-2; D ambiguous. This CDR3 has 13 residues. Germline-derived CDR1 and CDR2 are MNHEY and SVGAGI. The V and J ends lost 2 bases and 2 bases respectively, with 6 bases between them. CDR3 residues: CASSYLGNYGYTF. The CDR3 DNA sequence: TGTGCCAGCAGTTACCTCGGGAACTATGGCTACACCTTC.

The rearrangement links TRBV7-2 to TRBJ2-1, with D possibly being TRBD2 (5 bases). CDR3 length: 13 amino acids. Per germline, CDR1 SGHTA and CDR2 FQGNSA. Trimming removed 1 base from V and 6 bases from J, with 7 bases in between. CDR3 sequence: CASSLGGRNEQFF. The CDR3 DNA follows: TGTGCCAGCAGCTTAGGAGGGCGCAATGAGCAGTTCTTC.

This clone was recorded once. The chain employs TRBV4-1 and TRBJ1-5, with D possibly TRBD1 on 5 matching bases. V lost 4 bases to trimming and J lost 4 bases, with 14 bases between them. The CDR3 contains 15 residues. Germline loops: CDR1 MGHRA, CDR2 YSYEKL. The CDR3 region has the DNA TGCGCCAGCAGCCCCCGGGACTTAGGGAATCAGCCCCAGCATTTT. As protein: CASSPRDLGNQPQHF.